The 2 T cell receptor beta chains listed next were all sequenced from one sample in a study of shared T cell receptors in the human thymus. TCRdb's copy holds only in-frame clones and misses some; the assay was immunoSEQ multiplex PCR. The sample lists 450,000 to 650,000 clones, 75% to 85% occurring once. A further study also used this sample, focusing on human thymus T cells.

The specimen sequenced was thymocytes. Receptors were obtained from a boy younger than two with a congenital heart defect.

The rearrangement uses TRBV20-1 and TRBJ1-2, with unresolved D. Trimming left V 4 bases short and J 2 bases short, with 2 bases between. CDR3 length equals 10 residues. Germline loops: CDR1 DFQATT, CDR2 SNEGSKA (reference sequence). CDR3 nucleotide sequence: TGCAGTGCTACGAACTATGGCTACACCTTC. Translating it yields CSATNYGYTF.

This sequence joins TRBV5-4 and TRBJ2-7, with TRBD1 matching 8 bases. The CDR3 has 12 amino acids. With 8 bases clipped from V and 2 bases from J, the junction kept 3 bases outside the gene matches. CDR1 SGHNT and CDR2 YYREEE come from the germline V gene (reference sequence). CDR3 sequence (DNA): TGTGCCAGGACAGGGGAACCCTACGAGCAGTACTTC. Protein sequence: CARTGEPYEQYF.